This is a list of T cell receptor beta chains from one sample in a study of blood T cell repertoires in COVID-19. The table came from immunoSEQ multiplex PCR; TCRdb's copy has only in-frame clones and leaves some out. The sample lists under 200,000 clones, 86% seen once, with around 7% in the top ten. Sequenced sample: peripheral blood. The receptors originated from a woman aged 80 or over in a cohort sampled during active or convalescent COVID-19. Both conserved end residues are part of each CDR3. A D gene is named only where the DNA matches it firmly. Clone size, where shown, is once, few, many, or a class for clones that have expanded.

TRBV28,NA,TRBJ1-4,NA,TGTGCCAGCACCGTAGGACAGTTGGAAAAACTGTTTTTT,CASTVGQLEKLFF
TRBV7-9,NA,TRBJ2-1,NA,TGTGCCAGCAGCTTAGCGTCCGGGAATGAGCAGTTCTTC,CASSLASGNEQFF
TRBV28,NA,TRBJ2-7,TRBD2,TGTGCCAGCCGAGACCCCCGGGGGGGATACGAGCAGTACTTC,CASRDPRGGYEQYF
TRBV10-3,NA,TRBJ1-1,NA,TGTGCCATCAGTGACAGACAGTACACTGAAGCTTTCTTT,CAISDRQYTEAFF
TRBV11-2,NA,TRBJ2-3,TRBD1,TGTGCCAGCAGCTTAGTTGGGGGACAGGGGGGCACAGATACGCAGTATTTT,CASSLVGGQGGTDTQYF
TRBV4-3,once,TRBJ2-3,NA,TGCGCCAGCAGCCAATGGAGGGGAGTAGAAGATACGCAGTATTTT,CASSQWRGVEDTQYF
TRBV27,NA,TRBJ1-1,NA,TGTGCCAGCAGTTTGGCAGAGAACACTGAAGCTTTCTTT,CASSLAENTEAFF
TRBV24-1,NA,TRBJ2-5,TRBD1,TGTGCCACCAGTCCTGGGACAGGGGTTCGGGAGACCCAGTACTTC,CATSPGTGVRETQYF
TRBV18,NA,TRBJ2-1,TRBD2,TGTGCCAGCTCCCTCGGGGGGGCATCCTACAATGAGCAGTTCTTC,CASSLGGASYNEQFF
TRBV9,NA,TRBJ1-4,TRBD1,TGTGCCAGCAGCGTAAGGGGGCAGGGTGAAAAACTGTTTTTT,CASSVRGQGEKLFF
TRBV10-3,NA,TRBJ1-5,NA,TGTGCCATCAGTGAGTCTGGGCAGCAGAGTCAGCCCCAGCATTTT,CAISESGQQSQPQHF
TRBV15,few,TRBJ2-7,NA,TGTGCCACCAGCAGGGGGTGGGAGACAGGATACGAGCAGTACTTC,CATSRGWETGYEQYF
TRBV7-2,NA,TRBJ2-5,TRBD2,TGTGCCAGCAGCCGCGGGGGGACCCAAGAGACCCAGTACTTC,CASSRGGTQETQYF
TRBV14,NA,TRBJ1-5,TRBD1,TGTGCCAGCAGCCCAATTCGGGACAGGCGGGGTGCTGGCAATCAGCCCCAGCATTTT,CASSPIRDRRGAGNQPQHF
TRBV2,once,TRBJ2-3,TRBD2,TGTGCCAGCACCCGAGAACTAGCGGGATTCTCCACAGATACGCAGTATTTT,CASTRELAGFSTDTQYF
TRBV19,once,TRBJ1-1,NA,TGTGCCAGCCAGGGCTGGACTGAAGCTTTCTTT,CASQGWTEAFF
TRBV9,NA,TRBJ2-5,TRBD2,TGTGCCAGCAGCGTTGGCCTCCAGGGCGGGGGTAGAGAGACCCAGTACTTC,CASSVGLQGGGRETQYF
TRBV2,NA,TRBJ1-2,TRBD1,TGTGCCAGCAGTCCCGGACAGGGTGGGGGCTACACCTTC,CASSPGQGGGYTF
TRBV7-9,once,TRBJ2-7,NA,TGTGCCAGCAGCTTGCAGGGCCCCTACGAGCAGTACTTC,CASSLQGPYEQYF
TRBV19,NA,TRBJ2-1,TRBD2,TGTGCCAGTAGTCCCCGTCCGAGCGGGGACTACAATGAGCAGTTCTTC,CASSPRPSGDYNEQFF
TRBV9,NA,TRBJ2-3,NA,TGTGCCAGCAGCGTTGGGGCTAGTGTAGATACGCAGTATTTT,CASSVGASVDTQYF
TRBV12-3/TRBV12-4,NA,TRBJ1-1,TRBD1,TGTGCCAGCAGATGGACAGGGGAAACTGAAGCTTTCTTT,CASRWTGETEAFF
TRBV11-2,NA,TRBJ2-2,NA,TGTGCCAGCAGCCCATGGCGGGGTTATCGGTCCGGGGAGCTGTTTTTT,CASSPWRGYRSGELFF
TRBV2,NA,TRBJ1-6,NA,TGTGCCAGCAGTGAAACTTTTGTAGATTCACCCCTCCACTTT,CASSETFVDSPLHF
TRBV4-2,NA,TRBJ2-6,NA,TGTGCCAGCAGCCAATTTGGAGGGGTCGGAGACTTAGCTGGGGCCAACGTCCTGACTTTC,CASSQFGGVGDLAGANVLTF